This T cell receptor beta chain was captured by sequencing in a study of T cell changes during pregnancy in multiple sclerosis. The method was immunoSEQ multiplex PCR; TCRdb's version includes in-frame clones alone and lacks a portion of them. Of 40,000 or so clones in the sample, around 91% were seen once. Germline V gives CDR1 SGDLS, CDR2 YYNGEE. The CDR3 length is 16 residues. With 4 bases removed from V and 3 bases from J, the gap between germline ends came to 19 bases. The source was CD8+ T cells from peripheral blood mononuclear cells, collected in the second trimester of pregnancy. The clonotype was recovered from a female donor with multiple sclerosis, enrolled in a pregnancy study. The genes are TRBV9 and TRBJ2-5, with a tentative D call TRBD2 (5 bases). CDR3 DNA: TGTGCCAGCAGCCGCCCGGGGTCTAGCTGGGAAGAGACCCAGTACTTC. Translated, it gives CASSRPGSSWEETQYF.